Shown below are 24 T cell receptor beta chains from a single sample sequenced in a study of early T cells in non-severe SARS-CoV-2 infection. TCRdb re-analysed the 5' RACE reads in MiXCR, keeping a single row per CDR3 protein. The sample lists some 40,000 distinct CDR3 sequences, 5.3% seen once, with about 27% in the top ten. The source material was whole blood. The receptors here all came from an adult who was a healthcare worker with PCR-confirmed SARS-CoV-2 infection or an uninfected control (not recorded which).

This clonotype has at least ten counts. In nucleotides, the CDR3 is TGTGCCAGCAGCCCAGACAGGGGGGCCAACGTCCTGACTTTC. It yields the protein CASSPDRGANVLTF. The rearrangement uses TRBV4-2 and TRBJ2-6, with D tentatively TRBD1 (6 bases). Germline assignment: CDR1 LGHNA and CDR2 YNFKEQ. The CDR3 contains 14 residues. Trimming took 4 bases from V and 4 from J, leaving 8 bases between them.

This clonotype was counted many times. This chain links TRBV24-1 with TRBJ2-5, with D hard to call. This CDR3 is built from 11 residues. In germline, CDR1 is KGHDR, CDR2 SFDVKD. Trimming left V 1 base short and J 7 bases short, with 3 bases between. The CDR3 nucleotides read TGTGCCACCAGTGATTTTACGACCCAGTACTTC. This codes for CATSDFTTQYF.

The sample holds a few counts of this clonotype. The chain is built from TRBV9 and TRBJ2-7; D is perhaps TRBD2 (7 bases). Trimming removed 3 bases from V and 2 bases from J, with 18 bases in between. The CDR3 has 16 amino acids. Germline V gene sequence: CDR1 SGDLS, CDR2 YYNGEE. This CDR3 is CASSEGGGGLAYEQYF. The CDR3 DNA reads TGTGCCAGCAGCGAGGGGGGTGGAGGACTAGCCTACGAGCAGTACTTC. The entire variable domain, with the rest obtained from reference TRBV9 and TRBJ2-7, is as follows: DSGVTQTPKHLITATGQRVTLRCSPRSGDLSVYWYQQSLDQGLQFLIQYYNGEERAKGNILERFSAQQFPDLHSELNLSSLELGDSALYFCASSEGGGGLAYEQYFGPGTRLTVT.

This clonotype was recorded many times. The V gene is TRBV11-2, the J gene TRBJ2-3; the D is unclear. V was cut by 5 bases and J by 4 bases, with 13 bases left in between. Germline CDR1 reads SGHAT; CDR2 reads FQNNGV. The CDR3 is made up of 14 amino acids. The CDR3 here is CASSTSAHADTQYF. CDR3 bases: TGTGCCAGCAGCACCTCGGCCCACGCAGATACGCAGTATTTT.

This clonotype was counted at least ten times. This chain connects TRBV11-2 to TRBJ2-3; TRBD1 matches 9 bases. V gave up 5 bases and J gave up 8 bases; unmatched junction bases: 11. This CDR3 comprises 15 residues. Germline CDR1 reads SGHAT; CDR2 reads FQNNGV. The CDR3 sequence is CASSGTGLGSGTQYF. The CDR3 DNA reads TGTGCCAGCAGCGGGACAGGGCTCGGCAGCGGTACGCAGTATTTT.

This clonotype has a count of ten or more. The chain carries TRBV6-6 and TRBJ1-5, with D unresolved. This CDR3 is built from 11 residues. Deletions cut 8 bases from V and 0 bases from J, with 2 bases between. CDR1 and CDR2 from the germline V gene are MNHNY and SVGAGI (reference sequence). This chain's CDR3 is CASSSNQPQHF. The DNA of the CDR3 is TGTGCCAGCTCTAGCAATCAGCCCCAGCATTTT.

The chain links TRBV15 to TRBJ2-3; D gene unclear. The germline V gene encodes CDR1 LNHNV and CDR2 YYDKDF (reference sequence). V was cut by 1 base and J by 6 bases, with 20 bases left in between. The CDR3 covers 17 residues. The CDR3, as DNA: TGTGCCACCAGCAGAGGGGGTTGGACGGAAGGGCCGGATACGCAGTATTTT. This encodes CATSRGGWTEGPDTQYF. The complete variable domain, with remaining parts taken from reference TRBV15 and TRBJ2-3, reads DAMVIQNPRYQVTQFGKPVTLSCSQTLNHNVMYWYQQKSSQAPKLLFHYYDKDFNNEADTPDNFQSRRPNTSFCFLDIRSPGLGDTAMYLCATSRGGWTEGPDTQYFGPGTRLTVL.

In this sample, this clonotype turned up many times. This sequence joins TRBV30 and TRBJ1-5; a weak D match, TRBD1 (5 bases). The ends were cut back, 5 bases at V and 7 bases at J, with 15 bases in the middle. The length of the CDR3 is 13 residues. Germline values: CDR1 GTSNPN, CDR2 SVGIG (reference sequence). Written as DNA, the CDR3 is TGTGCCTGGGACCGGGGCAGGGACCAGCCCCAGCATTTT. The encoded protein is CAWDRGRDQPQHF.

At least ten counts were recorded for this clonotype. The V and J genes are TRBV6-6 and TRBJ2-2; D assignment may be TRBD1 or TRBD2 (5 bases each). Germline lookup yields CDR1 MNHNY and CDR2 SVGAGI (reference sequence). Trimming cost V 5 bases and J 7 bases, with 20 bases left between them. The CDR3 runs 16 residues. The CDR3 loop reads CASSREGFPGVGELFF. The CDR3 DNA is TGTGCCAGCAGTCGCGAGGGGTTCCCCGGAGTCGGGGAGCTGTTTTTT.

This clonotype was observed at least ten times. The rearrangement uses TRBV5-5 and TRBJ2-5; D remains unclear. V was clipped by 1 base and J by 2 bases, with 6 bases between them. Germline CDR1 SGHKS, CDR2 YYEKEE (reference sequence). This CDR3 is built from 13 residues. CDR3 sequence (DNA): TGTGCCAGCAGCTTGTTCCAGCAAGAGACCCAGTACTTC. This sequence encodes CASSLFQQETQYF.

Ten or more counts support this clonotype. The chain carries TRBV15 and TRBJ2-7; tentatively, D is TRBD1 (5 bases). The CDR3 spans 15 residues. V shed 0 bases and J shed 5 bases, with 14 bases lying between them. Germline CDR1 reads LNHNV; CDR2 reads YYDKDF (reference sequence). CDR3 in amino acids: CATSRDYRQVNEQYF. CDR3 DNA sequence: TGTGCCACCAGCAGAGATTACAGGCAGGTCAACGAGCAGTACTTC.

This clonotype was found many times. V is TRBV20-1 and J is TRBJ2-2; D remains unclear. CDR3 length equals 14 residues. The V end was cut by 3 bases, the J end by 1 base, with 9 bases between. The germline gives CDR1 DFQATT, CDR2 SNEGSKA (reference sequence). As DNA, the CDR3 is TGCAGTGCTAGCCGGCAGATGAACACCGGGGAGCTGTTTTTT. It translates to CSASRQMNTGELFF.

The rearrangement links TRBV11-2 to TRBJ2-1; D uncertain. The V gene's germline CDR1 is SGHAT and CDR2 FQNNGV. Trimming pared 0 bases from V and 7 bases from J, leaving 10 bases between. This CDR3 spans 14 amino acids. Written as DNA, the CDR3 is TGTGCCAGCAGCTTAGATCCCTTTCCTAATGAGCAGTTCTTC. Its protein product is CASSLDPFPNEQFF.

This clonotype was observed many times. CDR3: CASSPGTGDQPQHF. CDR3 DNA: TGTGCCAGCAGTCCCGGGACAGGCGATCAGCCCCAGCATTTT. The chain is built from TRBV27 and TRBJ1-5; TRBD1 matches at 8 bases. The CDR3 loop spans 14 amino acids. The germline V gene has CDR1 MNHEY and CDR2 SMNVEV (reference sequence). The ends lost 5 bases at V and 5 bases at J; junction bases unmatched: 5.

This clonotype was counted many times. In nucleotides, the CDR3 is TGTGCCAGCAGCCCCCGGACTACTTCCTACACCGGGGAGCTGTTTTTT. Translated, it gives CASSPRTTSYTGELFF. The chain carries TRBV2 and TRBJ2-2, with D perhaps TRBD2 (6 bases). The germline gives CDR1 SNHLY, CDR2 FYNNEI. CDR3 length: 16 amino acids. Deletions cut 6 bases from V and 3 bases from J, with 17 bases between.

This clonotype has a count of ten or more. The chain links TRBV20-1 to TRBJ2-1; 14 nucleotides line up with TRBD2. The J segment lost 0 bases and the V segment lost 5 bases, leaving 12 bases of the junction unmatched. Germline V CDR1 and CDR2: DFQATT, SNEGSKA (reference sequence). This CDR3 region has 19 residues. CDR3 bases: TGCAGTGCTTTAAAAGGACTAGCGGGAGGCCTTAGCTCCTACAATGAGCAGTTCTTC. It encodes CSALKGLAGGLSSYNEQFF.

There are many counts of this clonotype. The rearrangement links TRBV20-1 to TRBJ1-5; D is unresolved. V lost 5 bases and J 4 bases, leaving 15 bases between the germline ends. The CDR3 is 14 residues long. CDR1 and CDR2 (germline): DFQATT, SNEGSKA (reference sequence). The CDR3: CSAPRGDENQPQHF. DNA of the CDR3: TGCAGTGCTCCCCGCGGAGATGAGAATCAGCCCCAGCATTTT.

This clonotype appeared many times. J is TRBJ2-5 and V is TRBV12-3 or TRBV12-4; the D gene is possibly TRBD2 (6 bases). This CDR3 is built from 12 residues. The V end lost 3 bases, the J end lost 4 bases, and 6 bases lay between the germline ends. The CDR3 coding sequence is TGTGCCAGCAGTTTCGGGGGAGAGACCCAGTACTTC. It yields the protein CASSFGGETQYF.

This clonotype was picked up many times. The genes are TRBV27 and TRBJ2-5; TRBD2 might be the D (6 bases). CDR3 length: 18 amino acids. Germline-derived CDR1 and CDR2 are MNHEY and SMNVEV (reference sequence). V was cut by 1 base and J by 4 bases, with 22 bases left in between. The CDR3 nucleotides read TGTGCCAGCAGTTTATACCCCCTCCTCGCGGGATCGACAGAGACCCAGTACTTC. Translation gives CASSLYPLLAGSTETQYF.

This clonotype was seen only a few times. The CDR3 region has the DNA TGTGCCAGCAGTGATACAGATAACTACGAGCAGTACTTC. It specifies CASSDTDNYEQYF. V and J are TRBV2 and TRBJ2-7; no reliable D call. CDR1 is SNHLY and CDR2 is FYNNEI in the germline V gene. Trimming removed 3 bases from V and 3 bases from J, with 9 bases in between. The CDR3 runs to 13 residues.

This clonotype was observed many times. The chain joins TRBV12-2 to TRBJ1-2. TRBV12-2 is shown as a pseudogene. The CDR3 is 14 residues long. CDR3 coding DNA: TGTGCAAGTCGCTGGAGGCAGGCTAACTATGGCTACACCTTC. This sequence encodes CASRWRQANYGYTF.

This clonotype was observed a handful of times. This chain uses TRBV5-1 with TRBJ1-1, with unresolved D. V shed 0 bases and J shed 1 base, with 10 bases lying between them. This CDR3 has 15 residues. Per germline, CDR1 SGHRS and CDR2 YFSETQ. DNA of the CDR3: TGCGCCAGCAGCTTGGAGCCGACTAAGAACACTGAAGCTTTCTTT. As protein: CASSLEPTKNTEAFF.

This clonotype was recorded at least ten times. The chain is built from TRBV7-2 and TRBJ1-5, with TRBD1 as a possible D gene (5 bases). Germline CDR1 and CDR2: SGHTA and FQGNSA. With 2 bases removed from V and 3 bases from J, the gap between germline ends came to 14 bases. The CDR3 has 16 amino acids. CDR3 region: CASSLLSGFNNQPQHF. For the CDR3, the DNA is TGTGCCAGCAGCTTATTGTCAGGGTTTAACAATCAGCCCCAGCATTTT. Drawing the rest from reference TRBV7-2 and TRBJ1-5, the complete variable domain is GAGVSQSPSNKVTEKGKDVELRCDPISGHTALYWYRQSLGQGLEFLIYFQGNSAPDKSGLPSDRFSAERTGGSVSTLTIQRTQQEDSAVYLCASSLLSGFNNQPQHFGDGTRLSIL.

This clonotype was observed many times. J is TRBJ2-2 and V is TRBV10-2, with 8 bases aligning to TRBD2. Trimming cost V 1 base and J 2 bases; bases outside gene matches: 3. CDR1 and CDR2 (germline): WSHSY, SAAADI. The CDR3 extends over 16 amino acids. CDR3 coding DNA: TGCGCCAGCAGTGAGTTACTAGCGGCTAACACCGGGGAGCTGTTTTTT. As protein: CASSELLAANTGELFF.